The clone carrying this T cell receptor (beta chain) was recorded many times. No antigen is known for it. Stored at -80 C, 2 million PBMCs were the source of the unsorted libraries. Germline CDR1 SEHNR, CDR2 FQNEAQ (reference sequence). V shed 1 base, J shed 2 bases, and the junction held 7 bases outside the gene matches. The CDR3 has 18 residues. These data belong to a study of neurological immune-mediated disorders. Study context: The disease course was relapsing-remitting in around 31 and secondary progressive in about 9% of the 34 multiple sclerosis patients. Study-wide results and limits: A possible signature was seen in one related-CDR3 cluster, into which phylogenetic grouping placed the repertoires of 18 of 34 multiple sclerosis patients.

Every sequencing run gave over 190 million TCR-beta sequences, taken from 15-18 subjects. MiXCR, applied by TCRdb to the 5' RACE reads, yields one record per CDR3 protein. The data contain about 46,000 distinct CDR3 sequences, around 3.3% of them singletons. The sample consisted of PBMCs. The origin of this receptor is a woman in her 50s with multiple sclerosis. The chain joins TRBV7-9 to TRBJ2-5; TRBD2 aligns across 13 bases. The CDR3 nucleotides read TGTGCCAGCAGCTTAGTAAAGGGACTAGCGGGACTGCAAGAGACCCAGTACTTC. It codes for CASSLVKGLAGLQETQYF. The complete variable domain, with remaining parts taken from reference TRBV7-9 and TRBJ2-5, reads DTGVSQNPRHKITKRGQNVTFRCDPISEHNRLYWYRQTLGQGPEFLTYFQNEAQLEKSRLLSDRFSAERPKGSFSTLEIQRTEQGDSAMYLCASSLVKGLAGLQETQYFGPGTRLLVL.